Presented here are 15 T cell receptor beta chains from one specimen sequenced in a study of blood T cell repertoires in COVID-19. The method was immunoSEQ multiplex PCR; TCRdb's version includes in-frame clones alone and lacks a portion of them. The sample consists of under 150,000 clones, 70% to 85% of them appearing once. The sequencing input was peripheral blood. These receptors all stem from a man between 65 and 80 years old with active or convalescent COVID-19.

CDR3 sequence reads: CASSLGQKITEAFF. In nucleotides, the CDR3 is TGTGCCAGCAGCTTGGGACAGAAGATCACTGAAGCTTTCTTT. This chain joins TRBV5-4 and TRBJ1-1, with D tentatively TRBD1 (5 bases). Per the germline V gene, CDR1 is SGHNT and CDR2 is YYREEE (reference sequence). This CDR3 has 14 residues. Trimming pared 0 bases from V and 4 bases from J, leaving 10 bases between.

This clone was detected only once. This chain joins TRBV7-9 and TRBJ2-1; 7 nucleotides match TRBD2. Germline CDR1 and CDR2: SEHNR and FQNEAQ (reference sequence). The CDR3 has 19 amino acids. Trimming cost V 6 bases and J 0 bases; bases outside gene matches: 17. CDR3 sequence reads: CASRSGAGDRGSSYNEQFF. The CDR3, as DNA: TGTGCCAGCAGGAGCGGGGCGGGAGACCGGGGGAGCTCCTACAATGAGCAGTTCTTC.

This sequence joins TRBV15 and TRBJ1-2, with TRBD1 matching 7 bases. The V gene end was trimmed by 3 bases and the J gene end by 5 bases; junction bases not matched to a gene: 9. Germline V CDR1 and CDR2: LNHNV, YYDKDF (reference sequence). The CDR3 has 15 amino acids. The DNA for the CDR3 is TGTGCCACCAGCAGCGTACAGGGGCTTCGGTATGGCTACACCTTC. It encodes CATSSVQGLRYGYTF.

The chain joins TRBV5-1 to TRBJ2-3; either TRBD1 or TRBD2 may fit D (7 bases each). The CDR3 runs to 16 residues. V was trimmed by 4 bases and J by 0 bases, leaving 15 bases between them. Germline CDR1 and CDR2: SGHRS and YFSETQ. CDR3 bases: TGCGCCAGCAGCCTGGGGGGGACAGACAGCACAGATACGCAGTATTTT. Its translation: CASSLGGTDSTDTQYF.

The chain uses TRBV4-2 and TRBJ2-1; 7 nucleotides match TRBD1. The CDR3 contains 14 residues. Germline-derived CDR1 and CDR2 are LGHNA and YNFKEQ. V lost 1 base, J lost 6 bases, and 3 bases stayed unmatched. CDR3 loop: CASSQVGQPNEQFF. CDR3 sequence (DNA): TGTGCCAGCAGCCAAGTGGGACAGCCCAATGAGCAGTTCTTC.

The V gene is TRBV9, the J gene TRBJ2-7, with D perhaps matching TRBD2 (6 bases). The V and J ends lost 0 bases and 0 bases respectively, with 10 bases between them. The CDR3 sequence is 15 residues long. The germline V gene has CDR1 SGDLS and CDR2 YYNGEE. The DNA of the CDR3 is TGTGCCAGCAGCGTAGGCGGGGAGCCCTCCTACGAGCAGTACTTC. Translation gives CASSVGGEPSYEQYF.

This clone has more than one count but fewer than ten. V and J are TRBV10-3 and TRBJ2-7, with D perhaps matching TRBD1 (5 bases). This CDR3 comprises 13 residues. Trimming pared 10 bases from V and 4 bases from J, leaving 17 bases between. Looked up from germline, CDR1 is ENHRY and CDR2 is SYGVKD. CDR3 region: CATADSQGYEQYF. The CDR3 region has the DNA TGTGCCACAGCCGATTCGCAGGGTTACGAGCAGTACTTC.

This rearrangement joins TRBV4-2 to TRBJ2-7; D may be TRBD1 (6 bases). The CDR3 has 14 residues. The V and J ends lost 4 bases and 7 bases respectively, with 17 bases between them. The V gene's germline CDR1 is LGHNA and CDR2 YNFKEQ. This CDR3 is CASSPLGTFVEQYF. The CDR3 DNA sequence: TGTGCCAGCAGCCCGTTAGGGACATTTGTTGAGCAGTACTTC.

This chain uses TRBV7-2 with TRBJ2-7, with a weak D call TRBD1 (5 bases). CDR1 and CDR2 (germline): SGHTA, FQGNSA. This CDR3 has 16 amino acids. V was trimmed by 0 bases and J by 6 bases, leaving 18 bases between them. CDR3 sequence reads: CASSLALSRAQGEQYF. The CDR3 DNA sequence: TGTGCCAGCAGCTTAGCGCTTAGCAGGGCTCAAGGCGAGCAGTACTTC.

The J gene is TRBJ1-2, the V gene TRBV6-2 or TRBV6-3; TRBD1 might be the D (5 bases). The CDR3 is 14 amino acids. The V gene's germline CDR1 is MNHEY and CDR2 SVGEGT. The V gene lost 3 bases and the J gene lost 4 bases, with 12 bases spanning the gap. The DNA of the CDR3 is TGTGCCAGCAGTTATGAAAGGGACTCCTATGGCTACACCTTC. This translates into CASSYERDSYGYTF.

The chain employs TRBV7-8 and TRBJ1-1; TRBD1 matches 7 bases. The germline V gene encodes CDR1 SGHVS and CDR2 FQNEAQ. The CDR3 has 15 residues. V trimming: 1 base; J trimming: 4 bases; junction bases outside the gene matches: 6. As DNA, the CDR3 is TGTGCCAGCAGCTTAGGGAGGGGGCGCGTCACTGAAGCTTTCTTT. It encodes CASSLGRGRVTEAFF.

The chain combines TRBV6-5 with TRBJ2-1; 11 bases map to TRBD2. This CDR3 has 16 amino acids. J lost 2 bases, V lost 4 bases, and 4 bases had no gene match. Germline CDR1 is MNHEY and CDR2 is SVGAGI. The CDR3 DNA is TGTGCCAGCAGTTCCCTTAGCGGGGGGGCCTACAATGAGCAGTTCTTC. It yields the protein CASSSLSGGAYNEQFF.

CDR3 amino acids: CASSDPGAWGNTIYF. In DNA form, the CDR3 reads TGTGCCAGCAGTGACCCAGGGGCGTGGGGAAACACCATATATTTT. This sequence joins TRBV6-4 and TRBJ1-3; perhaps TRBD1 as D (6 bases). V shed 2 bases and J shed 4 bases, with 12 bases lying between them. The germline V gene has CDR1 MRHNA and CDR2 SNTAGT. CDR3 size: 15 residues.

In this sample, this clone turned up a few times. The chain joins TRBV30 to TRBJ2-1; no reliable D call. There are 11 residues in the CDR3. The germline V gene has CDR1 GTSNPN and CDR2 SVGIG (reference sequence). The ends were cut back, 0 bases at V and 6 bases at J, with 3 bases in the middle. CDR3 sequence: CAWSVANEQFF. The CDR3 nucleotides are TGTGCCTGGAGTGTAGCCAATGAGCAGTTCTTC.

The CDR3 is CASSDTAVYGYTF. CDR3 bases: TGTGCCAGCAGTGACACAGCAGTCTATGGCTACACCTTC. This chain links TRBV6-1 with TRBJ1-2; D remains unclear. CDR3 length equals 13 residues. The V gene's germline CDR1 is MNHNS and CDR2 SASEGT. The V gene lost 3 bases and the J gene lost 4 bases, with 9 bases spanning the gap.